One and the same sample provided the 29 T cell receptor beta chains below, sequenced in a study of vaccination and CD4 T cells after COVID-19. At the Johns Hopkins FTIC core, DNA taken from cultured CD4+ T cells was sequenced by way of the Oncomine TCR Beta short-read assay. TCRdb re-called the PCR reads with MiXCR, one entry per CDR3 protein. The sample lists 4,500 to 5,000 distinct CDR3 sequences; around 76% were seen once. These receptors' antigens are unknown. Sample treatment: approximately 10-day PBMC culture with coronavirus spike peptide pools or control peptides (ViraFEST assay). The sample was CD4+ T cells from blood, cultured in vitro. The receptors were sampled from a human donor who had recovered from COVID-19.

The chain joins TRBV20-1 to TRBJ2-1, with 7 bases lining up with TRBD2. Germline assignment: CDR1 DFQATT and CDR2 SNEGSKA (reference sequence). The J segment lost 7 bases and the V segment lost 5 bases, leaving 2 bases of the junction unmatched. The length of the CDR3 is 11 residues. The chain's CDR3 is CSAWGGNEQFF. CDR3 sequence (DNA): TGCAGTGCTTGGGGGGGGAATGAGCAGTTCTTC.

This clonotype was found a few times. The gene calls are TRBV20-1 and TRBJ1-1, with 8 bases identical to TRBD1. With V trimmed by 0 bases and J by 5 bases, 5 bases remained unmatched. The CDR3 loop spans 14 amino acids. Germline CDR1 and CDR2: DFQATT and SNEGSKA (reference sequence). The CDR3 region is CSARDVRGHTEAFF. The CDR3 DNA is TGCAGTGCTAGAGATGTCAGGGGGCATACTGAAGCTTTCTTT.

This clonotype appeared a single time. The rearrangement joins TRBV20-1 to TRBJ1-2, with D possibly matching TRBD1 (5 bases). The CDR3 covers 12 residues. Per the germline V gene, CDR1 is DFQATT and CDR2 is SNEGSKA (reference sequence). V gave up 6 bases and J gave up 2 bases, with 10 bases separating them. DNA of the CDR3: TGCAGTGCCAGCCAGGGAAACTATGGCTACACCTTC. Its translation is CSASQGNYGYTF.

V and J are TRBV11-3 and TRBJ2-7, with 7 bases identical to TRBD2. The CDR3 has 18 residues. Germline CDR1 is SGHNT and CDR2 is YENEEA. V was pared by 1 base and J by 7 bases, with 19 bases of the junction left unmatched. CDR3 in DNA: TGTGCCAGCAGCTTAGTGAAGTTAGCGGGTCGGCCTTGGGGGGAGCAGTACTTC. Translated: CASSLVKLAGRPWGEQYF.

The gene calls are TRBV20-1 and TRBJ1-2; D is uncertain. Trimming left V 4 bases short and J 4 bases short, with 10 bases between. This CDR3 is built from 12 residues. CDR1 DFQATT and CDR2 SNEGSKA come from the germline V gene (reference sequence). CDR3 loop: CSAKDGIYGYTF. CDR3 in DNA: TGCAGTGCTAAAGACGGAATCTATGGCTACACCTTC.

This rearrangement joins TRBV5-4 to TRBJ1-5; 8 bases align to TRBD1. V lost 3 bases to trimming and J lost 2 bases; unmatched junction nucleotides: 1. Germline V gene sequence: CDR1 SGHNT, CDR2 YYREEE (reference sequence). This CDR3 region has 14 residues. CDR3 loop: CASSSDRGNQPQHF. The CDR3 DNA follows: TGTGCCAGCAGCTCGGACAGGGGCAATCAGCCCCAGCATTTT.

This chain joins TRBV19 and TRBJ2-5; TRBD1 matches 7 bases. Germline lookup yields CDR1 LNHDA and CDR2 SQIVND (reference sequence). The J segment lost 4 bases and the V segment lost 4 bases, leaving 6 bases of the junction unmatched. This CDR3 is 14 amino acids long. CDR3 DNA: TGTGCCAGTAGTAAGACAGGGTCGACAGAGACCCAGTACTTC. The encoded protein is CASSKTGSTETQYF.

The rearrangement uses TRBV19 and TRBJ1-5; weak D call: TRBD1 (6 bases). With 2 bases removed from V and 5 bases from J, the gap between germline ends came to 16 bases. Germline V gene data show CDR1 as LNHDA and CDR2 as SQIVND (reference sequence). The CDR3 is 16 amino acids. DNA for the CDR3: TGTGCCAGTAGTATACTGGGGGAGGGGGTCCATCAGCCCCAGCATTTT. Translation: CASSILGEGVHQPQHF.

This clonotype came up once. The chain uses TRBV6-1 and TRBJ1-1; 8 bases agree with TRBD1. Germline V gives CDR1 MNHNS, CDR2 SASEGT. After removal of 1 base from V and 8 bases from J, the junction contained 9 bases not matched to a gene. CDR3 length: 15 amino acids. The CDR3 DNA sequence: TGTGCCAGCAGTGAAGTTAGACAGGGGATGGGAGAAGCTTTCTTT. Protein: CASSEVRQGMGEAFF.

The gene calls are TRBV20-1 and TRBJ2-7, with 9 bases aligning to TRBD1. V trimming: 3 bases; J trimming: 7 bases; junction bases outside the gene matches: 16. CDR3 length: 16 residues. Germline V gives CDR1 DFQATT, CDR2 SNEGSKA (reference sequence). The CDR3, as DNA: TGCAGTGCTAGGACGGCCGGGACAGGGCCGGGGGGAGAGCAGTACTTC. Residues: CSARTAGTGPGGEQYF.

This clonotype has just a few counts. The chain couples TRBV10-3 to TRBJ2-5; D is perhaps TRBD1 (5 bases). The germline CDR1 and CDR2 sequences are ENHRY and SYGVKD. Trimming shortened V by 2 bases and J by 5 bases, and 12 bases separated the two germline ends. The CDR3 runs to 14 residues. CDR3 sequence: CAISERVAGETQYF. As DNA, the CDR3 is TGTGCCATCAGTGAGAGGGTAGCAGGGGAGACCCAGTACTTC.

This clonotype has only one observation. The chain has TRBV15 and TRBJ1-1, with D possibly being TRBD1 (6 bases). Trimming took off 1 base at V and 3 bases at J, with 15 bases between the two ends. This CDR3 has 16 residues. Germline V CDR1 and CDR2: LNHNV, YYDKDF (reference sequence). The DNA of the CDR3 is TGTGCCACCAGCAGAGGCCGAACAGGGAAGGACACTGAAGCTTTCTTT. Translation: CATSRGRTGKDTEAFF.

J is TRBJ1-5 and V is TRBV21-1; TRBD1, the table's D call, lacks a check against the DNA. TRBV21-1 is a documented pseudogene. This CDR3 spans 15 amino acids. CDR3 DNA: TGTGCCAGCAGCAGAGGACAGGGCTGCAATCAGCCCCAGCATTTT. It encodes CASSRGQGCNQPQHF.

The chain couples TRBV10-3 to TRBJ1-2; tentative D call: TRBD1 (6 bases). V lost 5 bases and J lost 5, with 12 bases in between. The germline V gene encodes CDR1 ENHRY and CDR2 SYGVKD. The CDR3 is 13 residues long. The CDR3 protein is CAISPNTGYGYTF. CDR3 bases: TGTGCCATCAGTCCCAATACAGGGTATGGCTACACCTTC.

This clonotype was counted once. This chain uses TRBV7-9 with TRBJ1-2, with D uncertain. V lost 10 bases to trimming and J lost 4 bases, with 16 bases between them. Looked up from germline, CDR1 is SEHNR and CDR2 is FQNEAQ (reference sequence). This CDR3 contains 13 residues. This CDR3 is CATHTLPGYGYTF. CDR3 DNA sequence: TGTGCCACTCACACACTTCCCGGCTATGGCTACACCTTC.

The genes are TRBV6-1 and TRBJ2-7; 7 bases match TRBD2. The CDR3 loop spans 14 amino acids. After removal of 5 bases from V and 2 bases from J, the junction contained 6 bases not matched to a gene. Germline V gene data show CDR1 as MNHNS and CDR2 as SASEGT. The CDR3 DNA reads TGTGCCAGCAGTCAGCGGGATGGAGCCTACGAGCAGTACTTC. This translates into CASSQRDGAYEQYF.

The rearrangement joins TRBV7-2 to TRBJ2-7; the match to TRBD1 covers 7 bases. The CDR3 runs 15 residues. V shed 4 bases and J 4 bases; nucleotides not matched to a gene: 10. Germline V gives CDR1 SGHTA, CDR2 FQGNSA. Here the CDR3 DNA reads TGTGCCAGCAGCTATCAGACAGGGTTTTTGTACGAGCAGTACTTC. Protein sequence: CASSYQTGFLYEQYF.

This rearrangement joins TRBV7-8 to TRBJ2-1, with 12 bases matching TRBD2. V lost 5 bases, J lost 6 bases, and 8 bases stayed unmatched. The CDR3 contains 16 residues. Germline V CDR1 and CDR2: SGHVS, FQNEAQ. The CDR3 is CASSVTRTSGVNEQFF. The CDR3 coding sequence is TGTGCCAGCAGCGTAACCAGGACTAGCGGGGTCAATGAGCAGTTCTTC. The whole variable domain, remainder taken from reference TRBV7-8 and TRBJ2-1, is GAGVSQSPRYKVAKRGQDVALRCDPISGHVSLFWYQQALGQGPEFLTYFQNEAQLDKSGLPSDRFFAERPEGSVSTLKIQRTQQEDSAVYLCASSVTRTSGVNEQFFGPGTRLTVL.

In DNA form, the CDR3 reads TGTGCCAGCAGTCCGGGACTAGCGGGGGGCACAGATACGCAGTATTTT. Amino acid sequence: CASSPGLAGGTDTQYF. The rearrangement joins TRBV27 to TRBJ2-3, with 14 bases that match TRBD2. Germline trimming cut 5 bases from V and 1 base from J; bases unmatched to any gene: 2. CDR1 and CDR2 (germline): MNHEY, SMNVEV (reference sequence). This CDR3 has 16 amino acids.

The V and J genes are TRBV12-3 or TRBV12-4 and TRBJ1-5; D not resolved. The CDR3 is 14 amino acids. V was clipped by 3 bases and J by 2 bases, with 8 bases between them. The CDR3 DNA reads as TGTGCCAGCAGTTTGACCAGTCGCAATCAGCCCCAGCATTTT. Translating gives CASSLTSRNQPQHF.

This clonotype was observed a few times. V is TRBV27 and J is TRBJ1-2; D remains ambiguous. CDR1 is MNHEY and CDR2 is SMNVEV in the germline V gene (reference sequence). The length of the CDR3 is 13 residues. Trimming shortened V by 2 bases and J by 11 bases, and 15 bases separated the two germline ends. CDR3 loop: CASSLSGPGVYTF. In nucleotides, the CDR3 is TGTGCCAGCAGTTTAAGTGGCCCGGGAGTATACACCTTC.

This chain links TRBV20-1 with TRBJ1-1; D unclear. The length of the CDR3 is 15 residues. Germline V CDR1 and CDR2: DFQATT, SNEGSKA (reference sequence). The ends were cut back, 3 bases at V and 8 bases at J, with 22 bases in the middle. CDR3 nucleotides: TGCAGTGCTAGGGCAAAAAAGGTTGTGAGCTTGGAAGCTTTCTTT. This gives the protein CSARAKKVVSLEAFF.

The chain carries TRBV12-3 or TRBV12-4 and TRBJ1-2, with 12 bases matching TRBD1. The length of the CDR3 is 12 residues. J gave up 7 bases and V 10 bases, and 4 bases lay outside the gene matches. DNA of the CDR3: TGTGCCACGGGACAGGGGGCGGGTGGCTACACCTTC. Its protein is CATGQGAGGYTF.

V gene TRBV11-1 combines with J gene TRBJ2-7; 10 bases align to TRBD2. The V and J ends lost 1 base and 1 base, in that order; junction bases with no gene match: 4. CDR3 size: 16 residues. The germline V gene has CDR1 SGHAT and CDR2 FQDESV (reference sequence). The CDR3 protein is CASSLVGTSVSYEQYF. As DNA, the CDR3 is TGTGCCAGCAGCTTAGTAGGGACTAGCGTGTCCTACGAGCAGTACTTC.

The V call is TRBV7-2, the J call TRBJ1-5, with D maybe TRBD1 (6 bases). Trimming removed 1 base from V and 2 bases from J, with 15 bases in between. The CDR3 loop spans 17 amino acids. CDR1 is SGHTA, CDR2 FQGNSA, per germline. CDR3 sequence (DNA): TGTGCCAGCAGCTTAGTGTACAGGGTTGACGGCAATCAGCCCCAGCATTTT. It specifies CASSLVYRVDGNQPQHF.

This sequence joins TRBV20-1 and TRBJ2-1; 13 nucleotides agree with TRBD2. CDR1 DFQATT and CDR2 SNEGSKA come from the germline V gene (reference sequence). CDR3 length equals 15 residues. The ends lost 3 bases at V and 9 bases at J; junction bases unmatched: 8. The CDR3 DNA follows: TGCAGTGCTAGGCGAGGGACTAGCGGGATGAGTGAGCAGTTCTTC. It codes for CSARRGTSGMSEQFF.

Written as DNA, the CDR3 is TGTGCCAGCAGTGTGGGGACGGTCTATGGCTACACCTTC. This codes for CASSVGTVYGYTF. The chain couples TRBV6-1 to TRBJ1-2, with D possibly matching TRBD1 (5 bases). CDR3 length equals 13 residues. Trimming shortened V by 4 bases and J by 4 bases, and 10 bases separated the two germline ends. CDR1 and CDR2 from the germline V gene are MNHNS and SASEGT.

This chain uses TRBV15 with TRBJ1-1; D remains ambiguous. Trimming stripped 0 bases from V and 1 base from J, with 12 bases between. Germline assignment: CDR1 LNHNV and CDR2 YYDKDF (reference sequence). CDR3 size: 16 residues. CDR3 residues: CATSREGPGGNTEAFF. DNA for the CDR3: TGTGCCACCAGCAGAGAAGGGCCGGGAGGGAACACTGAAGCTTTCTTT.

CDR3 in amino acids: CASSPSGRREEAFF. The CDR3 DNA sequence: TGTGCCAGCAGTCCGTCGGGCAGGAGGGAAGAAGCTTTCTTT. V usage is TRBV27 and J usage is TRBJ1-1; D remains ambiguous. Germline V gene sequence: CDR1 MNHEY, CDR2 SMNVEV (reference sequence). The CDR3 extends over 14 amino acids. Trimming stripped 5 bases from V and 8 bases from J, with 18 bases between.